This T cell receptor (beta chain) was identified during a study of shared clonotypes between healthy human individuals. Original methodology: Junction-only immunoSEQ sequences carried no quality scores, so filtering differed. Measured with immunoSEQ multiplex PCR; TCRdb has only the in-frame clones, and not every one. V, J and clone size are those of that table, while D and trimming were read from the DNA. The sample holds millions of clones, 90% to 95% seen once. The V end lost 3 bases, the J end lost 5 bases, and 17 bases lay between the germline ends. The CDR3 loop spans 15 amino acids. Germline values: CDR1 SGHTS, CDR2 YDEGEE.

The sequenced material came from naive CD4+ T cells sorted from blood. Subset specified: CD45RA+ positively selected. The receptor's source is a man aged 18 to 30 in good health. The V gene is TRBV5-8, the J gene TRBJ2-5; tentative D call: TRBD2 (6 bases). This CDR3 is CASSSGDLASETQYF. CDR3 bases: TGTGCCAGCAGCTCCGGGGACTTGGCTTCGGAGACCCAGTACTTC.